A selection of T cell receptor beta chains follows, all from one sample in a study of shared clonotypes between healthy human individuals. This table comes from immunoSEQ multiplex PCR, and its TCRdb copy is limited to in-frame clones, with some not included. The top ten clones hold roughly 1% of a sample with nearly 2 million clones, less than 95% of them seen once. The source material was naive CD8+ T cells sorted from blood. The receptors stem from a man between 18 and 35 years old in good health. Each CDR3 is given with its conserved first and last residue. Fields, in order: D gene, clone size, CDR3 length, J gene, V gene, CDR3 protein, CDR3 DNA. A D gene is named only where the DNA matches it firmly. Clone size is stated in some rows and not others, as once, few, many or a class when expanded.

d_call: TRBD2; clone_size: -; cdr3_length: 18; j_call: TRBJ2-5; v_call: TRBV4-1; cdr3_aa: CASSQEVSVGLAVETQYF; cdr3_nt: TGCGCCAGCAGCCAAGAGGTGTCCGTGGGACTAGCGGTTGAGACCCAGTACTTC
d_call: TRBD1; clone_size: -; cdr3_length: 15; j_call: TRBJ2-1; v_call: TRBV19; cdr3_aa: CASRSQGISYNEQFF; cdr3_nt: TGTGCCAGTAGGTCACAGGGGATTTCATACAATGAGCAGTTCTTC
d_call: TRBD1; clone_size: -; cdr3_length: 15; j_call: TRBJ2-7; v_call: TRBV7-2; cdr3_aa: CASSPWGQGTYEQYF; cdr3_nt: TGTGCCAGCAGCCCATGGGGACAGGGGACCTACGAGCAGTACTTC
d_call: TRBD1; clone_size: -; cdr3_length: 15; j_call: TRBJ2-2; v_call: TRBV7-9; cdr3_aa: CASSFRDSFRGELFF; cdr3_nt: TGTGCCAGCAGCTTTAGGGACAGCTTTCGTGGGGAGCTGTTTTTT
d_call: -; clone_size: -; cdr3_length: 13; j_call: TRBJ1-1; v_call: TRBV27; cdr3_aa: CARTTRMNTEAFF; cdr3_nt: TGTGCCAGGACAACCCGGATGAACACTGAAGCTTTCTTT
d_call: -; clone_size: once; cdr3_length: 14; j_call: TRBJ2-4; v_call: TRBV4-3; cdr3_aa: CASSQDGLADIQYF; cdr3_nt: TGCGCCAGCAGCCAGGACGGCCTTGCGGACATTCAGTACTTC
d_call: -; clone_size: -; cdr3_length: 14; j_call: TRBJ2-7; v_call: TRBV6-5; cdr3_aa: CASSYVGRSYEQYF; cdr3_nt: TGTGCCAGCAGTTACGTAGGCCGGTCCTACGAGCAGTACTTC
d_call: -; clone_size: -; cdr3_length: 15; j_call: TRBJ2-7; v_call: TRBV6-6; cdr3_aa: CASSYGQADSYEQYF; cdr3_nt: TGTGCCAGCAGTTACGGTCAGGCCGACTCCTACGAGCAGTACTTC
d_call: TRBD2; clone_size: -; cdr3_length: 15; j_call: TRBJ2-4; v_call: TRBV6-5; cdr3_aa: CASSYGTIVGNIQYF; cdr3_nt: TGTGCCAGCAGTTACGGGACTATTGTAGGAAACATTCAGTACTTC
d_call: TRBD2; clone_size: -; cdr3_length: 14; j_call: TRBJ2-3; v_call: TRBV4-1; cdr3_aa: CASTEREATDTQYF; cdr3_nt: TGCGCCAGCACAGAGCGGGAGGCTACAGATACGCAGTATTTT
d_call: -; clone_size: -; cdr3_length: 14; j_call: TRBJ2-7; v_call: TRBV27; cdr3_aa: CASSLAGSSYEQYF; cdr3_nt: TGTGCCAGCAGTTTAGCAGGGTCCTCCTACGAGCAGTACTTC
d_call: -; clone_size: -; cdr3_length: 15; j_call: TRBJ2-1; v_call: TRBV7-9; cdr3_aa: CASSLWAGTRNEQFF; cdr3_nt: TGTGCCAGCAGCTTATGGGCAGGGACAAGAAATGAGCAGTTCTTC
d_call: TRBD2; clone_size: once; cdr3_length: 17; j_call: TRBJ2-5; v_call: TRBV7-8; cdr3_aa: CASSLGASGGKQETQYF; cdr3_nt: TGTGCCAGCAGCTTAGGAGCTAGCGGAGGGAAACAAGAGACCCAGTACTTC
d_call: TRBD2; clone_size: -; cdr3_length: 15; j_call: TRBJ2-1; v_call: TRBV2; cdr3_aa: CASSAPGTSSDEQFF; cdr3_nt: TGTGCCAGCAGTGCACCCGGGACTAGCAGCGATGAGCAGTTCTTC
d_call: TRBD1; clone_size: -; cdr3_length: 17; j_call: TRBJ1-5; v_call: TRBV13; cdr3_aa: CASSYGQGIGGNQPQHF; cdr3_nt: TGTGCCAGCAGCTACGGACAGGGGATCGGGGGCAATCAGCCCCAGCATTTT
d_call: TRBD2; clone_size: -; cdr3_length: 17; j_call: TRBJ2-1; v_call: TRBV30; cdr3_aa: CAWSALPSGFSYNEQFF; cdr3_nt: TGTGCCTGGAGTGCTCTCCCTAGCGGGTTCTCCTACAATGAGCAGTTCTTC
d_call: TRBD1; clone_size: -; cdr3_length: 17; j_call: TRBJ1-1; v_call: TRBV11-2; cdr3_aa: CASSSLPSGDRGTEAFF; cdr3_nt: TGTGCCAGCAGCTCGCTCCCCTCTGGGGACAGGGGAACTGAAGCTTTCTTT
d_call: -; clone_size: -; cdr3_length: 15; j_call: TRBJ1-1; v_call: TRBV28; cdr3_aa: CASSLWGGENTEAFF; cdr3_nt: TGTGCCAGCAGTTTATGGGGAGGGGAGAACACTGAAGCTTTCTTT
d_call: -; clone_size: -; cdr3_length: 13; j_call: TRBJ1-1; v_call: TRBV19; cdr3_aa: CASSIETNTEAFF; cdr3_nt: TGTGCCAGTAGTATAGAAACGAACACTGAAGCTTTCTTT
d_call: TRBD1; clone_size: -; cdr3_length: 15; j_call: TRBJ2-7; v_call: TRBV7-9; cdr3_aa: CASSLAGTGAYEQYF; cdr3_nt: TGTGCCAGCAGCTTAGCCGGGACAGGAGCCTACGAGCAGTACTTC
d_call: -; clone_size: -; cdr3_length: 13; j_call: TRBJ2-7; v_call: TRBV7-9; cdr3_aa: CASSFSGVHEQYF; cdr3_nt: TGTGCCAGCAGCTTTTCAGGGGTCCACGAGCAGTACTTC
d_call: -; clone_size: -; cdr3_length: 14; j_call: TRBJ2-5; v_call: TRBV10-3; cdr3_aa: CAISESLERETQYF; cdr3_nt: TGTGCCATCAGTGAGTCTTTGGAACGAGAGACCCAGTACTTC